Following are 25 T cell receptor beta chains from one sample sequenced in a study of T cells after yellow fever vaccination (dated by TCRdb to the late 2010s). The library was prepared using 5' RACE. The sequencer listed for this sample is Illumina NovaSeq 6000. TCRdb handled the public reads itself, with Q25 trimming in fastp and clone calling in MiXCR, and kept productive beta chains. Each CDR3 protein gets just one entry, which takes the most common genes and DNA from the rows behind it. The sample contains roughly 340,000 distinct CDR3 sequences, approximately 4.2% of them found a single time. Of the sample, 20% to 25% falls within the top ten clones. The treatment or condition label, as the study defines it: live attenuated yellow fever vaccine strain. This specimen was PBMCs, taken 5 days after the yellow fever booster vaccination. The receptor source for this set is a man aged 18-30 years who received the YFV17D yellow fever vaccine.

This clonotype was seen ten or more times. DNA for the CDR3: TGTGCCAGCAGCTTACGCGGGGGGGCGCAAAATGAGCAGTTCTTC. It specifies CASSLRGGAQNEQFF. The chain carries TRBV11-2 and TRBJ2-1; TRBD2 matches at 9 bases. With V trimmed by 2 bases and J by 7 bases, 6 bases remained unmatched. The CDR3 covers 15 residues. Germline CDR1 reads SGHAT; CDR2 reads FQNNGV.

This clonotype was counted only a few times. The genes are TRBV29-1 and TRBJ2-5; D not certain. Germline values: CDR1 SQVTM, CDR2 ANQGSEA. CDR3 size: 12 residues. V was trimmed by 3 bases and J by 3 bases, leaving 8 bases between them. The chain's CDR3 is CSVERNEETQYF. CDR3 nucleotides: TGCAGCGTTGAGAGGAATGAAGAGACCCAGTACTTC. The full variable domain, its missing parts supplied by reference TRBV29-1 and TRBJ2-5, is SAVISQKPSRDICQRGTSLTIQCQVDSQVTMMFWYRQQPGQSLTLIATANQGSEATYESGFVIDKFPISRPNLTFSTLTVSNMSPEDSSIYLCSVERNEETQYFGPGTRLLVL.

Only a few counts were recorded for this clonotype. The gene calls are TRBV4-3 and TRBJ1-2, with a weak D call TRBD1 (5 bases). Germline assignment: CDR1 LGHNA and CDR2 YSLEER. V was pared by 0 bases and J by 7 bases, with 15 bases between. The CDR3 length is 15 residues. The DNA of the CDR3 is TGCGCCAGCAGCCAAGATGAGGCAGGGAGGTCTGGCTACACCTTC. Translation gives CASSQDEAGRSGYTF.

This clonotype has ten or more counts. The V call is TRBV5-1, the J call TRBJ1-1, with a weak D call TRBD1 (5 bases). Trimming took off 0 bases at V and 6 bases at J, with 12 bases between the two ends. This CDR3 is built from 14 residues. Germline assignment: CDR1 SGHRS and CDR2 YFSETQ. The CDR3 loop reads CASSLVRRGAEAFF. CDR3 nucleotide sequence: TGCGCCAGCAGCTTGGTTCGTCGGGGGGCTGAAGCTTTCTTT.

This clonotype appeared a few times. The chain combines TRBV20-1 with TRBJ1-4; TRBD1 agrees at 9 bases. The germline CDR1 and CDR2 sequences are DFQATT and SNEGSKA (reference sequence). This CDR3 is 13 amino acids long. V trimming: 6 bases; J trimming: 6 bases; junction bases outside the gene matches: 5. The CDR3 here is CSAEGQGYEKLFF. The CDR3 DNA reads TGCAGTGCAGAGGGACAGGGTTATGAAAAACTGTTTTTT.

This clonotype was seen a handful of times. The chain links TRBV18 to TRBJ2-7; D may be TRBD2 (6 bases). V lost 2 bases to trimming and J lost 3 bases, with 17 bases between them. This CDR3 contains 16 residues. Per germline, CDR1 KGHSH and CDR2 LQKENI. The CDR3: CASSPSLGQGGYEQYF. The DNA of the CDR3 is TGTGCCAGCTCACCATCGCTAGGGCAGGGAGGCTACGAGCAGTACTTC. Full variable domain (remainder filled in from reference TRBV18 and TRBJ2-7): NAGVMQNPRHLVRRRGQEARLRCSPMKGHSHVYWYRQLPEEGLKFMVYLQKENIIDESGMPKERFSAEFPKEGPSILRIQQVVRGDSAAYFCASSPSLGQGGYEQYFGPGTRLTVT.

This clonotype showed up many times. DNA of the CDR3: TGTGCCAGCAGCTTCCTCCGGGACAGGGGCACAGATACGCAGTATTTT. Its translation: CASSFLRDRGTDTQYF. The chain uses TRBV7-9 and TRBJ2-3, with 9 nucleotides matching TRBD1. V shed 3 bases, J shed 1 base, and the junction held 5 bases outside the gene matches. CDR1 is SEHNR, CDR2 FQNEAQ, per germline (reference sequence). This CDR3 is 16 amino acids long.

V is TRBV18 and J is TRBJ2-3; D remains unclear. The V end lost 1 base, the J end lost 2 bases, and 10 bases lay between the germline ends. The CDR3 loop spans 15 amino acids. Germline lookup yields CDR1 KGHSH and CDR2 LQKENI. The chain's CDR3 is CASSPQDPLTDTQYF. The CDR3 DNA follows: TGTGCCAGCTCACCACAAGACCCCCTCACAGATACGCAGTATTTT.

In its sample, this clonotype was seen a few times. The V and J genes are TRBV12-3 or TRBV12-4 and TRBJ2-7, with TRBD2 matching over 7 bases. This CDR3 contains 14 residues. The J segment lost 4 bases and the V segment lost 7 bases, leaving 10 bases of the junction unmatched. CDR3 amino acids: CASTGGGAAYEQYF. The CDR3 DNA reads as TGTGCCAGCACCGGCGGGGGAGCAGCTTACGAGCAGTACTTC.

Only a few counts were recorded for this clonotype. The chain carries TRBV20-1 and TRBJ1-4, with D perhaps matching TRBD1 (5 bases). Germline CDR1 and CDR2: DFQATT and SNEGSKA (reference sequence). This CDR3 has 14 residues. Trimming removed 5 bases at V and 10 bases at J, with 20 bases between. CDR3 sequence reads: CSAPSTGESGKLFF. As DNA, the CDR3 is TGCAGTGCTCCTTCGACGGGGGAAAGTGGAAAACTGTTTTTT.

V gene TRBV12-3 or TRBV12-4 combines with J gene TRBJ1-6; D is ambiguous. V lost 7 bases and J 9 bases, leaving 10 bases between the germline ends. The CDR3 is 12 amino acids. In DNA form, the CDR3 reads TGTGCCAGCACCTTCTTAGGTTCACCCCTCCACTTT. Translating it yields CASTFLGSPLHF.

This clonotype came up a few times. This chain uses TRBV5-6 with TRBJ2-1; 8 nucleotides agree with TRBD1. This CDR3 has 16 amino acids. Germline CDR1 reads SGHDT; CDR2 reads YYEEEE. V gave up 4 bases and J gave up 4 bases; unmatched junction bases: 10. CDR3 bases: TGTGCCAGCAGCAGATCCGGGACAGGTAAATACAATGAGCAGTTCTTC. This codes for CASSRSGTGKYNEQFF.

The chain combines TRBV7-2 with TRBJ2-7, with D possibly being TRBD2 (5 bases). The CDR3 has 15 amino acids. CDR1 is SGHTA, CDR2 FQGNSA, per germline. Trimming stripped 3 bases from V and 0 bases from J, with 12 bases between. The CDR3 region is CASSLDSASSYEQYF. For the CDR3, the DNA is TGTGCCAGCAGCTTGGATAGCGCCAGCTCCTACGAGCAGTACTTC. The variable domain in full, completed from reference TRBV7-2 and TRBJ2-7, reads GAGVSQSPSNKVTEKGKDVELRCDPISGHTALYWYRQSLGQGLEFLIYFQGNSAPDKSGLPSDRFSAERTGGSVSTLTIQRTQQEDSAVYLCASSLDSASSYEQYFGPGTRLTVT.

This clonotype was counted at least ten times. The chain carries TRBV5-1 and TRBJ1-6, with a tentative D call TRBD1 (6 bases). Germline V CDR1 and CDR2: SGHRS, YFSETQ. This CDR3 has 14 residues. Trimming cost V 4 bases and J 5 bases, with 10 bases left between them. Here the CDR3 reads CASSNQGHNSPLHF. CDR3 coding DNA: TGCGCCAGCAGCAATCAGGGGCATAATTCACCCCTCCACTTT.

The chain uses TRBV20-1 and TRBJ2-1; 7 nucleotides agree with TRBD1. Germline V gene data show CDR1 as DFQATT and CDR2 as SNEGSKA (reference sequence). J lost 0 bases, V lost 6 bases, and 11 bases had no gene match. The CDR3 consists of 16 residues. The CDR3 region is CSAPGQDGVSYNEQFF. The CDR3 coding sequence is TGCAGTGCACCCGGACAGGATGGGGTCTCCTACAATGAGCAGTTCTTC.

This clonotype occurred many times. The chain is built from TRBV23-1 and TRBJ1-6; no reliable D call. TRBV23-1 carries the ORF label, with uncertain function. This CDR3 region has 14 residues. Trimming took 6 bases from V and 8 from J, leaving 14 bases between them. In DNA form, the CDR3 reads TGCGCCAGCAGCCTAGGGAGGAGGGATTCACCCCTCCACTTT. Its translation: CASSLGRRDSPLHF.

The V and J genes are TRBV7-6 and TRBJ2-1; D may be TRBD2 (7 bases). Germline-derived CDR1 and CDR2 are SGHVS and FNYEAQ. The CDR3 is made up of 15 amino acids. V was cut by 1 base and J by 4 bases, with 11 bases left in between. The CDR3 is CASSLGGGHYNEQFF. The CDR3 DNA reads as TGTGCCAGCAGCTTAGGCGGGGGCCATTACAATGAGCAGTTCTTC. The full variable domain, its missing parts supplied by reference TRBV7-6 and TRBJ2-1, is GAGVSQSPRYKVTKRGQDVALRCDPISGHVSLYWYRQALGQGPEFLTYFNYEAQQDKSGLPNDRFSAERPEGSISTLTIQRTEQRDSAMYRCASSLGGGHYNEQFFGPGTRLTVL.

This clonotype was detected only a few times. The V call is TRBV5-1, the J call TRBJ2-7; 11 nucleotides line up with TRBD1. Germline-derived CDR1 and CDR2 are SGHRS and YFSETQ. The V gene end was trimmed by 0 bases and the J gene end by 5 bases; junction bases not matched to a gene: 4. The CDR3 consists of 15 residues. The DNA for the CDR3 is TGCGCCAGCAGCTTGGAAGGACAGGGGGCGGACGAGCAGTACGTC. Its translation: CASSLEGQGADEQYV.

This clonotype has a count of ten or more. This chain connects TRBV5-1 to TRBJ2-1; D perhaps matches TRBD1 (6 bases). This CDR3 spans 13 amino acids. Per the germline V gene, CDR1 is SGHRS and CDR2 is YFSETQ. The V gene lost 4 bases and the J gene lost 5 bases, with 10 bases spanning the gap. The CDR3: CASSVAGDNEQFF. In DNA, the CDR3 is TGCGCCAGCAGCGTTGCAGGGGACAATGAGCAGTTCTTC.

This clonotype was seen a handful of times. The chain is built from TRBV19 and TRBJ1-1; no reliable D call. V lost 2 bases, J lost 2 bases, and 36 bases lay in between. The germline CDR1 and CDR2 sequences are LNHDA and SQIVND (reference sequence). The CDR3 extends over 23 amino acids. CDR3 nucleotide sequence: TGTGCCAGTAGTATAAGAGTCTTGGCTCGACGCGACGGCGAACCGTATCCAAACACTGAAGCTTTCTTT. Protein product: CASSIRVLARRDGEPYPNTEAFF. Filled out from reference TRBV19 and TRBJ1-1, the complete variable domain reads DGGITQSPKYLFRKEGQNVTLSCEQNLNHDAMYWYRQDPGQGLRLIYYSQIVNDFQKGDIAEGYSVSREKKESFPLTVTSAQKNPTAFYLCASSIRVLARRDGEPYPNTEAFFGQGTRLTVV.

The rearrangement uses TRBV10-3 and TRBJ1-6, with 9 bases that match TRBD1. Per the germline V gene, CDR1 is ENHRY and CDR2 is SYGVKD. Trimming cost V 6 bases and J 5 bases; bases outside gene matches: 8. CDR3 length equals 16 residues. CDR3 bases: TGTGCCATCAGGGAAACGACAGGGGGAAATAATTCACCCCTCCACTTT. Amino acids: CAIRETTGGNNSPLHF.

In this sample, this clonotype turned up many times. The chain uses TRBV29-1 and TRBJ2-7, with D tentatively TRBD1 (6 bases). From germline, CDR1 is SQVTM and CDR2 ANQGSEA. The CDR3 has 13 residues. V lost 3 bases, J lost 6 bases, and 15 bases lay in between. In DNA form, the CDR3 reads TGCAGCGTTGAGGGTACAGGGAGAGTCGAGCAGTACTTC. It specifies CSVEGTGRVEQYF.

This clonotype was detected many times. The gene calls are TRBV7-9 and TRBJ1-4; TRBD1 might be the D (6 bases). Germline V lookup: CDR1 SEHNR, CDR2 FQNEAQ (reference sequence). The CDR3 is made up of 16 amino acids. The V end was cut by 1 base, the J end by 1 base, with 10 bases between. The CDR3 reads CASSLGFRGTNEKLFF. CDR3 nucleotides: TGTGCCAGCAGCTTAGGTTTCAGGGGAACTAATGAAAAACTGTTTTTT.

The chain links TRBV12-3 or TRBV12-4 to TRBJ1-5; D may be TRBD1 (5 bases). CDR3 size: 12 residues. The germline V and J ends were trimmed by 4 bases and 7 bases, with 8 bases remaining between them. Written as DNA, the CDR3 is TGTGCCAGCAGTTGGACAAGCCAGCCCCAGCATTTT. Translated: CASSWTSQPQHF.

This clonotype was seen a handful of times. J is TRBJ1-2 and V is TRBV5-5; 11 nucleotides line up with TRBD1. This CDR3 is built from 14 residues. Germline lookup yields CDR1 SGHKS and CDR2 YYEKEE (reference sequence). V trimming: 3 bases; J trimming: 7 bases; junction bases outside the gene matches: 5. The CDR3 sequence: CASSSDRGLSGYTF. The CDR3, as DNA: TGTGCCAGCAGCTCGGACAGGGGGCTTAGTGGCTACACCTTC.